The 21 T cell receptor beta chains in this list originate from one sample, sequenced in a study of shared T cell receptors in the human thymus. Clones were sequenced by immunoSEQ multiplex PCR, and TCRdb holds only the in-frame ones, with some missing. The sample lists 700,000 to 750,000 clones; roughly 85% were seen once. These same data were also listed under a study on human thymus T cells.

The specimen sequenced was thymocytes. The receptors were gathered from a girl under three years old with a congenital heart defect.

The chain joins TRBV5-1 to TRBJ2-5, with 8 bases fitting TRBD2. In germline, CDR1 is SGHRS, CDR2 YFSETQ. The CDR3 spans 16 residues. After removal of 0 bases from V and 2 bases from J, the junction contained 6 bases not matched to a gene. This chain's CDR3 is CASSLESSGGQETQYF. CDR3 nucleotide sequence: TGCGCCAGCAGCTTGGAATCGAGCGGGGGTCAAGAGACCCAGTACTTC.

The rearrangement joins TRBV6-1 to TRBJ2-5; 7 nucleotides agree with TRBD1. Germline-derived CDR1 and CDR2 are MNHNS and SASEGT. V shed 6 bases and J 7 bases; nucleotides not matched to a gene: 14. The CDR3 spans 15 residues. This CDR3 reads CASRSPGQSLGTQYF. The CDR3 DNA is TGTGCCAGCAGGTCGCCGGGACAGTCCTTGGGGACCCAGTACTTC.

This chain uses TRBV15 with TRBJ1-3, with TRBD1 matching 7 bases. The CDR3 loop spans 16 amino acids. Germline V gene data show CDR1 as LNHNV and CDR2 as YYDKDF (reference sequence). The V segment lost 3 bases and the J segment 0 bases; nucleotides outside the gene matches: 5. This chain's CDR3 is CATSSPGQSSGNTIYF. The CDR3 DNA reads TGTGCCACCAGCAGTCCGGGACAGTCCTCTGGAAACACCATATATTTT.

CDR3 DNA: TGTGCCAGCAGCTTGAGTCCCAGGGGGGAGCTGTTTTTT. It yields the protein CASSLSPRGELFF. The chain couples TRBV5-6 to TRBJ2-2; D is undetermined. This CDR3 has 13 amino acids. The V end was cut by 1 base, the J end by 8 bases, with 9 bases between. Germline CDR1 is SGHDT and CDR2 is YYEEEE.

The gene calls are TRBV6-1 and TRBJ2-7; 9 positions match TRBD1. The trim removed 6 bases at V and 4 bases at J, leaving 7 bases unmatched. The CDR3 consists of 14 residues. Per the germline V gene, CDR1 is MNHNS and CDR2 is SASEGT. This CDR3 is CASRFRDRVYEQYF. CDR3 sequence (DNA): TGTGCCAGCAGATTCCGGGACAGGGTTTACGAGCAGTACTTC.

CDR3 sequence: CASSSPREPGQPQHF. The CDR3 DNA sequence: TGTGCCAGCAGTTCTCCCCGGGAGCCTGGTCAGCCCCAGCATTTT. The V call is TRBV27, the J call TRBJ1-5, with no clear D. Germline V gene lookup returns CDR1 MNHEY and CDR2 SMNVEV (reference sequence). Deletions cut 4 bases from V and 6 bases from J, with 16 bases between. The CDR3 sequence is 15 residues long.

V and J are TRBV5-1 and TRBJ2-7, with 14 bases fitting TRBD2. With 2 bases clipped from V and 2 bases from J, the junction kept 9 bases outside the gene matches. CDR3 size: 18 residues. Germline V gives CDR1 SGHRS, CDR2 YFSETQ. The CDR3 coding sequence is TGCGCCAGCAGCTTACCTCGGACTAGCGGGGGGTTGCCCTACGAGCAGTACTTC. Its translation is CASSLPRTSGGLPYEQYF.

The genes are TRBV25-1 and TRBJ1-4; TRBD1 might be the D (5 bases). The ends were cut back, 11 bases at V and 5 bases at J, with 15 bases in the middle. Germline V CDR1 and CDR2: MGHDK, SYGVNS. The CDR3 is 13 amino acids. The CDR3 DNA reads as TGTGCCGTGCAGGGTGGCGTAAATGAAAAACTGTTTTTT. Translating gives CAVQGGVNEKLFF.

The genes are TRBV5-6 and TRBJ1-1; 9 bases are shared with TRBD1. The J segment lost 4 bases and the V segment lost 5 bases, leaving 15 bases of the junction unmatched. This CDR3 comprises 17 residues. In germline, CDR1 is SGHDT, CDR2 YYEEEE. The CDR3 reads CASSPGTGRDHSTEAFF. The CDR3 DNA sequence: TGTGCCAGCAGTCCCGGGACAGGGCGGGACCACAGCACTGAAGCTTTCTTT.

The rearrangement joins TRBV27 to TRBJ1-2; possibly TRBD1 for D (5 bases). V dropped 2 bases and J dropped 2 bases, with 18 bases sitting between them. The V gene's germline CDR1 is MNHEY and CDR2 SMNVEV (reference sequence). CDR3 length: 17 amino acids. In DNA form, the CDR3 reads TGTGCCAGCAGTTTAGGGTCAGGGAACAACCGCAACTATGGCTACACCTTC. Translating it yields CASSLGSGNNRNYGYTF.

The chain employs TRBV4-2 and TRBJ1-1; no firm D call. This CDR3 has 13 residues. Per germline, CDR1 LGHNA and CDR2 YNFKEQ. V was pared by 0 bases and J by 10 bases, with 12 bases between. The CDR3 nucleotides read TGTGCCAGCAGCCAAGATCAGAGGGATAGAGCTTTCTTT. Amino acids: CASSQDQRDRAFF.

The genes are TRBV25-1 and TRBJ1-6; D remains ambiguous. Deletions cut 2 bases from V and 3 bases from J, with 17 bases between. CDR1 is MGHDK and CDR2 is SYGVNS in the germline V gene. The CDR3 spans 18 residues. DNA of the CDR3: TGTGCCAGCAGTGAAGAACGCTCGGGGTTCTTCTATAATTCACCCCTCCACTTT. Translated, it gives CASSEERSGFFYNSPLHF.

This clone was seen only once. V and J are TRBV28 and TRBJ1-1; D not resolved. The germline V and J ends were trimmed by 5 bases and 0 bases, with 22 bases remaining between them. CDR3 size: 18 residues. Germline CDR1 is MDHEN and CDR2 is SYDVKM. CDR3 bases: TGTGCCAGCAGTATGGCTCTCCCGGGTGAACGGGTGAACACTGAAGCTTTCTTT. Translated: CASSMALPGERVNTEAFF.

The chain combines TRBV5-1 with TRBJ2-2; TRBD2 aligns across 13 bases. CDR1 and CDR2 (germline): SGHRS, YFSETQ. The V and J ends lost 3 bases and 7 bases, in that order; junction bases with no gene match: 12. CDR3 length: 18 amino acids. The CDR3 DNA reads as TGCGCCAGCAGCTCAGTGACTAGCGGGGGGTTCTTGGTCGGGGAGCTGTTTTTT. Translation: CASSSVTSGGFLVGELFF.

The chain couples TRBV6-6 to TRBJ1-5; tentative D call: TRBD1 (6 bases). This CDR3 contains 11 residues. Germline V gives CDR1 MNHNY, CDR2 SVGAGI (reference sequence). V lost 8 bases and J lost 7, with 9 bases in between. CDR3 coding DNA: TGTGCCAGCGGGCAGGGGCAGCCCCAGCATTTT. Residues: CASGQGQPQHF.

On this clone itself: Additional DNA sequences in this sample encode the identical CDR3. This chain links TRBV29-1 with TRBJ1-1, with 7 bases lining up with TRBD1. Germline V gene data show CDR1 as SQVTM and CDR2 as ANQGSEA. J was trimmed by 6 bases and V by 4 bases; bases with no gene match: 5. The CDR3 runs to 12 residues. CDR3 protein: CSVADRDPEAFF. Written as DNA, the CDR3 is TGCAGCGTTGCTGACAGGGACCCTGAAGCTTTCTTT.

The chain's CDR3 is CATSQGNTIYF. As DNA, the CDR3 is TGTGCCACCTCTCAGGGCAACACCATATATTTT. V and J are TRBV6-5 and TRBJ1-3; perhaps TRBD1 as D (5 bases). There are 11 residues in the CDR3. V was cut by 10 bases and J by 7 bases, with 11 bases left in between. Looked up from germline, CDR1 is MNHEY and CDR2 is SVGAGI.

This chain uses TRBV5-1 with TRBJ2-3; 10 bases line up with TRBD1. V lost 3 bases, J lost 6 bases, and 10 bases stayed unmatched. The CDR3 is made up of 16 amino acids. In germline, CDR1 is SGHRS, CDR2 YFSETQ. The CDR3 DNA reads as TGCGCCAGCAGCTCACTGGCGGACAGGGGGGTGGATACGCAGTATTTT. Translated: CASSSLADRGVDTQYF.

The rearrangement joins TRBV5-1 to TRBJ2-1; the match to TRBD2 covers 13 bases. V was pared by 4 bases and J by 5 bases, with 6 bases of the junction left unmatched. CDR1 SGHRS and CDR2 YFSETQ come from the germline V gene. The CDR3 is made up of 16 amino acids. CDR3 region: CASSTSTSGGHNEQFF. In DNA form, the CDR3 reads TGCGCCAGCAGCACCTCGACTAGCGGGGGGCACAATGAGCAGTTCTTC.

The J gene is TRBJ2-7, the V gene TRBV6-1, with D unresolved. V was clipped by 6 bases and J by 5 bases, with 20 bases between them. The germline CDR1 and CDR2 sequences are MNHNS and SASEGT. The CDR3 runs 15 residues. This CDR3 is CASRHSATSPNEQYF. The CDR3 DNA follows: TGTGCCAGCAGGCACTCAGCGACCTCCCCCAACGAGCAGTACTTC.

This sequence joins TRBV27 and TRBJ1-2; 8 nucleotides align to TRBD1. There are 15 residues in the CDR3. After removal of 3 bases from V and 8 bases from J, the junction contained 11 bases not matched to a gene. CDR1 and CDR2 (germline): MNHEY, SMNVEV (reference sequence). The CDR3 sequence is CASSLWGDRRGGYTF. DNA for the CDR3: TGTGCCAGCAGTTTGTGGGGGGACAGGAGAGGCGGCTACACCTTC.